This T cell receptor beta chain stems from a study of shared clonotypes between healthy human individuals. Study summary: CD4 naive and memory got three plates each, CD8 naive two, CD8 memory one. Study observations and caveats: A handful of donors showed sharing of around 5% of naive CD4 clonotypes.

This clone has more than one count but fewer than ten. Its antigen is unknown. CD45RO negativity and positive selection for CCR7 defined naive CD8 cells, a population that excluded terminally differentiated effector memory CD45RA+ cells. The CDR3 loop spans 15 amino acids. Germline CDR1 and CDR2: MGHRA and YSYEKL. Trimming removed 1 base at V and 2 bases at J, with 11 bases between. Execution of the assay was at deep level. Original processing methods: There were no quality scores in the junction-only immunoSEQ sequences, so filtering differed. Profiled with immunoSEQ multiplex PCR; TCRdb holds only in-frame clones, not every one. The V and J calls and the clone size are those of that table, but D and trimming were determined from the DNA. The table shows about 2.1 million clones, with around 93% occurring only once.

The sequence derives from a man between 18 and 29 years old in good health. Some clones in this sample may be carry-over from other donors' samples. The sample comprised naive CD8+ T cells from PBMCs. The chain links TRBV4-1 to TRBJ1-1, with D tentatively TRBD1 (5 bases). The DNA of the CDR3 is TGCGCCAGCAGCCAAGTAGGGGCGCCCAACACTGAAGCTTTCTTT. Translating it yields CASSQVGAPNTEAFF.